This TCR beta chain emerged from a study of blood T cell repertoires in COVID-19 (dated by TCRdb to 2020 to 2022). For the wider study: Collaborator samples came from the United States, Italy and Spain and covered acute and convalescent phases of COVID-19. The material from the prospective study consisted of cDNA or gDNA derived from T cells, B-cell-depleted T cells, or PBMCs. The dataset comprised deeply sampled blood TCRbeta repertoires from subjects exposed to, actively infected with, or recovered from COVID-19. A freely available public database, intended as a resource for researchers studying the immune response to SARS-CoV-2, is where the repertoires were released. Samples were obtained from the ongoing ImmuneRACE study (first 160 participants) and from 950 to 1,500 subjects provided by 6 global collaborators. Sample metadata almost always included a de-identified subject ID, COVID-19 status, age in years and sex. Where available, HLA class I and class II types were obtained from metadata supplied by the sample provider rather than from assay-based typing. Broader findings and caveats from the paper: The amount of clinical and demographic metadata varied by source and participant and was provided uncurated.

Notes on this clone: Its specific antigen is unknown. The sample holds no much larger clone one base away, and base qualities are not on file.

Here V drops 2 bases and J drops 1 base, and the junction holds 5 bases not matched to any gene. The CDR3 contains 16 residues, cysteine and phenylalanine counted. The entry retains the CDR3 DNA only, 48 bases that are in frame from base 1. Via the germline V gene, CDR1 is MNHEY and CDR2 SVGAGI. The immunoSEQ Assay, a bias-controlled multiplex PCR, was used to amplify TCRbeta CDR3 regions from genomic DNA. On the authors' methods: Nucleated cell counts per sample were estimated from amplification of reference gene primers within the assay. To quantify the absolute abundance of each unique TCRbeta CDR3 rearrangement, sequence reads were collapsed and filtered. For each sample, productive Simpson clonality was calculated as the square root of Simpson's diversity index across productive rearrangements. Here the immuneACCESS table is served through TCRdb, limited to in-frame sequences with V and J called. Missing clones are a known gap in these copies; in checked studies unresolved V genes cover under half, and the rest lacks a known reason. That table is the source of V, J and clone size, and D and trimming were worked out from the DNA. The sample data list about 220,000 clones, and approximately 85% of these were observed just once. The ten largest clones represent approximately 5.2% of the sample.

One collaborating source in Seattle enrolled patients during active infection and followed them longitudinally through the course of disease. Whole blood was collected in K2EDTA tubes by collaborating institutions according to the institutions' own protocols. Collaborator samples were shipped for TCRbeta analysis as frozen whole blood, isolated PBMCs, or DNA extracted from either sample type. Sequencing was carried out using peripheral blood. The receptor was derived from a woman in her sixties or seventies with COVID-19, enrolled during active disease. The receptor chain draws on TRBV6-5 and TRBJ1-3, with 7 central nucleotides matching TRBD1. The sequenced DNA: TGTGCCAGCAGTTACCTTTCAGGGGGATCTGGAAACACCATATATTTT. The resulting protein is CASSYLSGGSGNTIYF.